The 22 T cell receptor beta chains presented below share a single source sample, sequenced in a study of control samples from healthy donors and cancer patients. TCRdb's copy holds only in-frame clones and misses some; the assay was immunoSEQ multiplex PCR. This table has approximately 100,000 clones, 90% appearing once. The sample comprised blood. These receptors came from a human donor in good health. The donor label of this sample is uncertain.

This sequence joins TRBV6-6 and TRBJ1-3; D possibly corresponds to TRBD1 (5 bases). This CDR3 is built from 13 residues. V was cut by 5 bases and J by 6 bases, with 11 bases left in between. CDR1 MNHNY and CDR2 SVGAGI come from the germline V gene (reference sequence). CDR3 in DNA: TGTGCCAGCAGTGCCGACAGTGTAAACACCATATATTTT. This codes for CASSADSVNTIYF.

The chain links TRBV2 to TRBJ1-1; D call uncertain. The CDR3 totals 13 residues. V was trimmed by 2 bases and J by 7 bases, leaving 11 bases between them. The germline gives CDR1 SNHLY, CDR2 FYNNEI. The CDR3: CASSEPSLSEAFF. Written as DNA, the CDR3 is TGTGCCAGCAGTGAACCCTCCCTTAGTGAAGCTTTCTTT.

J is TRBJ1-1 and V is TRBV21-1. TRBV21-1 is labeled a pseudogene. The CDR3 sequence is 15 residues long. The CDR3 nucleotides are TGTGCCAGCAGCAAAAGGCGGGCGCCGAACACTGAAGCTTTCTTT. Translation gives CASSKRRAPNTEAFF.

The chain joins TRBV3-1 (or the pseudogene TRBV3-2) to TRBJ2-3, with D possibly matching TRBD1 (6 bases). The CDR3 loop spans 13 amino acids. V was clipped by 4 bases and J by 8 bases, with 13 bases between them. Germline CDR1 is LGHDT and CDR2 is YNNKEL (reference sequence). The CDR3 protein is CASSLDTGRTQYF. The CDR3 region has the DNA TGTGCCAGCAGCCTCGACACAGGGCGTACGCAGTATTTT.

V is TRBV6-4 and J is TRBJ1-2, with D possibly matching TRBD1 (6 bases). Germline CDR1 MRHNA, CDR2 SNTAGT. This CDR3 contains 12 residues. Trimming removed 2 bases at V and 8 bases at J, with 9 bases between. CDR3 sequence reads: CASSDTTGGYTF. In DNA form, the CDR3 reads TGTGCCAGCAGTGACACCACAGGGGGCTACACCTTC.

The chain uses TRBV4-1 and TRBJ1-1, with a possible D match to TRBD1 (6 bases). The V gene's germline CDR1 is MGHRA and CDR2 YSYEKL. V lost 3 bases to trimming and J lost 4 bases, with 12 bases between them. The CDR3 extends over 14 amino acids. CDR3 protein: CASSHTTGFTEAFF. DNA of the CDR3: TGCGCCAGCAGCCACACAACAGGGTTCACTGAAGCTTTCTTT.

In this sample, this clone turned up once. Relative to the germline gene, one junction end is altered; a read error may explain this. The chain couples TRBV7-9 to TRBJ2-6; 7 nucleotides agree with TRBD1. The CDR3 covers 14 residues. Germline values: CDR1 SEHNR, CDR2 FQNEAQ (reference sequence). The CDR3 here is CASSLGGTVLHSSF. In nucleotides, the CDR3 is TGTGCCAGCAGCTTAGGGGGGACAGTTCTCCACTCCTCGTTC.

This CDR3 reads CASSLRYEQYF. CDR3 DNA: TGTGCCAGCAGCTTGCGGTACGAGCAGTACTTC. V gene TRBV5-6 combines with J gene TRBJ2-7, with unresolved D. Trimming removed 1 base at V and 4 bases at J, with 3 bases between. The germline CDR1 and CDR2 sequences are SGHDT and YYEEEE. This CDR3 contains 11 residues.

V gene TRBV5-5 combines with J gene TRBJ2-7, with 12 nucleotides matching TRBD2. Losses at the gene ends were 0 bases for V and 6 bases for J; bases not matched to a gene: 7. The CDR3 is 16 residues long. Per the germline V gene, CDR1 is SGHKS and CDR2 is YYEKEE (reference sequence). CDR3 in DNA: TGTGCCAGCAGCTTGGCCCCTAGCGGGGGGGCCAGCGAGCAGTACGTC. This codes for CASSLAPSGGASEQYV.

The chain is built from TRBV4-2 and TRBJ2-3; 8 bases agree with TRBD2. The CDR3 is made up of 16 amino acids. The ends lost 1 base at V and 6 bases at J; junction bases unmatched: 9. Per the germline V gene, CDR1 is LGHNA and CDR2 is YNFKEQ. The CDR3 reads CASSQGNSGASDTQYF. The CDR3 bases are TGTGCCAGCAGCCAAGGTAATAGCGGGGCTTCCGATACGCAGTATTTT.

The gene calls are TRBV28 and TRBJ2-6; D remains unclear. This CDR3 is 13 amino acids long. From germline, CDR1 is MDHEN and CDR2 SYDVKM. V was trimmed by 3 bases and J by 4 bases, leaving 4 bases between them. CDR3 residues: CASSFSGANVLTF. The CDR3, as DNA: TGTGCCAGCAGTTTTTCGGGGGCCAACGTCCTGACTTTC.

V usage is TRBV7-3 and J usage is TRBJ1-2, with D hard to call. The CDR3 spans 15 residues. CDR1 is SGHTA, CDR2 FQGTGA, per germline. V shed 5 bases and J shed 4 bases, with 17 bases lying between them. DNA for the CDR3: TGTGCCAGCAGCCCCGGAACGGGAGGGTTCTATGGCTACACCTTC. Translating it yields CASSPGTGGFYGYTF.

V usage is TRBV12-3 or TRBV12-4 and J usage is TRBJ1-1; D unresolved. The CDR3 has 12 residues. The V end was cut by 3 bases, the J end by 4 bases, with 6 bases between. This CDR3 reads CASSLGSTEAFF. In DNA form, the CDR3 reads TGTGCCAGCAGTTTGGGATCCACTGAAGCTTTCTTT.

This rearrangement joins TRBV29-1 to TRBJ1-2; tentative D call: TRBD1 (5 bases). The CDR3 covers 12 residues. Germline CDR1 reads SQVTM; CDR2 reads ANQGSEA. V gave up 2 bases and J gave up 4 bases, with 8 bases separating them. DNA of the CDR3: TGCAGCGTTGAAAAAGGGACCTATGGCTACACCTTC. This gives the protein CSVEKGTYGYTF.

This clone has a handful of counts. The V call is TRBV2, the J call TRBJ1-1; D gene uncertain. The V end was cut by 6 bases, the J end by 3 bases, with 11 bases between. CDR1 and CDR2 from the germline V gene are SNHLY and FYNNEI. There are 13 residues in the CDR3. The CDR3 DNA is TGTGCCAGCAGCCGAGGGAGGGACACTGAAGCTTTCTTT. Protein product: CASSRGRDTEAFF.

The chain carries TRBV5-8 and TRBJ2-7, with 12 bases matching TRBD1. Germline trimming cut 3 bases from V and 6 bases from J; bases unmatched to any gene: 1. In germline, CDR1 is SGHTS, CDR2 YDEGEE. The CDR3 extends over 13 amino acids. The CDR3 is CASSWDRGREQYF. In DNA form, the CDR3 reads TGTGCCAGCAGCTGGGACAGGGGGCGCGAGCAGTACTTC.

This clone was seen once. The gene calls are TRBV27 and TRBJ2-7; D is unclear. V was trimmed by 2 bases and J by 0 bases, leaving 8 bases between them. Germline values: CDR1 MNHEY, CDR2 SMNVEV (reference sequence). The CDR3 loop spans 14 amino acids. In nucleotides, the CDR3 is TGTGCCAGCAGTTTAACGTGGGGCTCCTACGAGCAGTACTTC. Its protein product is CASSLTWGSYEQYF.

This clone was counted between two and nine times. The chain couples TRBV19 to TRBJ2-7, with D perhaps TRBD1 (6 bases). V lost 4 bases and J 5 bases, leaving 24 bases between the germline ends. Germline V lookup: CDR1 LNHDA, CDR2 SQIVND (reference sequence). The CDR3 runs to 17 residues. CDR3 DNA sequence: TGTGCCAGTAGTACTCCTGGAAAAGGGGGACCTCGGGACGAGCAGTACTTC. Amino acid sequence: CASSTPGKGGPRDEQYF.

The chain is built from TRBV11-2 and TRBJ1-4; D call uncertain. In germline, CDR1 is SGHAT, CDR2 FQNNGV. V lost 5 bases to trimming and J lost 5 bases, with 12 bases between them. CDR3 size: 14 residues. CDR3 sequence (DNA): TGTGCCAGCAGCCAAGGACGGAGCAATGAAAAACTGTTTTTT. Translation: CASSQGRSNEKLFF. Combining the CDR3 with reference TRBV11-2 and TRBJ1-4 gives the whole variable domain EAGVAQSPRYKIIEKRQSVAFWCNPISGHATLYWYQQILGQGPKLLIQFQNNGVVDDSQLPKDRFSAERLKGVDSTLKIQPAKLEDSAVYLCASSQGRSNEKLFFGSGTQLSVL.

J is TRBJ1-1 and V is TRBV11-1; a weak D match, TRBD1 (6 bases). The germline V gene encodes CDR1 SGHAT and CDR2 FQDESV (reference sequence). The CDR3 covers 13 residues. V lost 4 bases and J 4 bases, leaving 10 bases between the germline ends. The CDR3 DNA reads TGTGCCAGCAGCTCCGGGACATCCACTGAAGCTTTCTTT. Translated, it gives CASSSGTSTEAFF.

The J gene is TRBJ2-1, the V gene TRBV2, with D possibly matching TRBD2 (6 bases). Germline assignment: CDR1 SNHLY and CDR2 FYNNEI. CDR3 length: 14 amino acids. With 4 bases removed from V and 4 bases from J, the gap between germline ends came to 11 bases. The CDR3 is CASSALATYNEQFF. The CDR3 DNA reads TGTGCCAGCAGTGCACTAGCCACATACAATGAGCAGTTCTTC.

This CDR3 is CASSQEGPRPDNQPQHF. CDR3 DNA sequence: TGTGCCAGCAGCCAAGAAGGCCCTCGGCCGGACAATCAGCCCCAGCATTTT. V gene TRBV3-1 (or the pseudogene TRBV3-2) combines with J gene TRBJ1-5, with unresolved D. V was trimmed by 0 bases and J by 3 bases, leaving 15 bases between them. Germline V gene lookup returns CDR1 LGHDT and CDR2 YNNKEL (reference sequence). The CDR3 runs to 17 residues.